This T cell receptor (beta chain) was sequenced during a study of PD-L1 blockade in urothelial cancer. Profiling relied on immunoSEQ multiplex PCR, and the TCRdb table lists in-frame clones only, not all of them. The sample records 40,000 or so clones, about 80% being singletons. This CDR3 is built from 16 residues. The germline gives CDR1 MNHEY, CDR2 SMNVEV (reference sequence). J gave up 0 bases and V 3 bases, and 4 bases lay outside the gene matches. This clonotype originated in a man between 65 and 85 years old with urothelial cancer. Sequenced material: PBMCs, taken around atezolizumab (anti-PD-L1) treatment. The V and J genes are TRBV27 and TRBJ2-1; TRBD1 matches at 8 bases. CDR3 coding DNA: TGTGCCAGCAGTTTGGACAGGGAATCCTCCTACAATGAGCAGTTCTTC. It is translated as CASSLDRESSYNEQFF.